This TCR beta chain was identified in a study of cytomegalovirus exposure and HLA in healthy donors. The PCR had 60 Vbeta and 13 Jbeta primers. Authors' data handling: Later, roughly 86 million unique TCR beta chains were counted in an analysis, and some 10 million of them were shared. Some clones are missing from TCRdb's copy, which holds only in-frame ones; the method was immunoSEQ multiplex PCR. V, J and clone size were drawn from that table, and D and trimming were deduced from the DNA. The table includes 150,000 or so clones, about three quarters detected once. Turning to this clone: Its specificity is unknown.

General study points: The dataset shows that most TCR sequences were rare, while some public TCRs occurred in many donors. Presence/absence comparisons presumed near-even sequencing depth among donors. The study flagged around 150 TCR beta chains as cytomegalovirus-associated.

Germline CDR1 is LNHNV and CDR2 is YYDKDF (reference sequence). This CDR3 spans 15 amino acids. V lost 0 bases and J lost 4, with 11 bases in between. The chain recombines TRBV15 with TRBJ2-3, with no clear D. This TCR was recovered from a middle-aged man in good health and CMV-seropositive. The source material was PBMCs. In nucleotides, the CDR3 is TGTGCCACCAGCAGAGATTATCGTAGTTCAGATACGCAGTATTTT. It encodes CATSRDYRSSDTQYF.